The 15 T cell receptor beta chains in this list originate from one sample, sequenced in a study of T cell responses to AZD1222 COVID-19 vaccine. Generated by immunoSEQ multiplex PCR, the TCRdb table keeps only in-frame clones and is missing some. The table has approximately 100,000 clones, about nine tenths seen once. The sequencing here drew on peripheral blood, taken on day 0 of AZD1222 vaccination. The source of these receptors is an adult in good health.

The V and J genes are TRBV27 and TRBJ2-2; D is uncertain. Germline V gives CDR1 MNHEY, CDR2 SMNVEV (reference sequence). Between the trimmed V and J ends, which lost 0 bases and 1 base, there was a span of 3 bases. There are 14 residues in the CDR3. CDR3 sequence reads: CASSLSGNTGELFF. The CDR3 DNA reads TGTGCCAGCAGTTTATCCGGGAACACCGGGGAGCTGTTTTTT.

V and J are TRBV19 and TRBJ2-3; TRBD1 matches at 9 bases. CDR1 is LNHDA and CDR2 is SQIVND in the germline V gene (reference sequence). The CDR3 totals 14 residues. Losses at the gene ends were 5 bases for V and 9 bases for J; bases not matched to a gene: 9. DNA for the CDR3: TGTGCCAGTAGTGGAGTCCGGGACAGGGACACGCAGTATTTT. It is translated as CASSGVRDRDTQYF.

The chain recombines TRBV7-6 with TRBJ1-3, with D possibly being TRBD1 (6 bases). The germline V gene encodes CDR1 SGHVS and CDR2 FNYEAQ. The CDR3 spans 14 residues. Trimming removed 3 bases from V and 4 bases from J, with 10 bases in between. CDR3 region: CASSLGTSGNTIYF. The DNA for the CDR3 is TGTGCCAGCAGCTTGGGGACAAGCGGAAACACCATATATTTT.

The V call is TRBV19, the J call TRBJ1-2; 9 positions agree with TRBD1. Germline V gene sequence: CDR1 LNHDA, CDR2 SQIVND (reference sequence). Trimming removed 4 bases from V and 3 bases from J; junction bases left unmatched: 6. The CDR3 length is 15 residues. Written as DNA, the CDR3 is TGTGCCAGTAGTAAAGGGACAGGGCCCCACTATGGCTACACCTTC. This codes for CASSKGTGPHYGYTF.

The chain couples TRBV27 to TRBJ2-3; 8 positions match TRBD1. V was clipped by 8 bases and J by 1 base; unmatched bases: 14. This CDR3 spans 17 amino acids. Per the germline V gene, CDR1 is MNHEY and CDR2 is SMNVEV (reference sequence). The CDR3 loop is CASGGLGQGAGTDTQYF. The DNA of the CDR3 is TGTGCCAGCGGGGGACTTGGACAGGGAGCCGGCACAGATACGCAGTATTTT.

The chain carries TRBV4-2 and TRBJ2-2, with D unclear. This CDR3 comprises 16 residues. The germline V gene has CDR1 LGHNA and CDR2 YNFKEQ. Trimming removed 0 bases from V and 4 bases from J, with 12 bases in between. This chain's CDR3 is CASSQDGNTGTGELFF. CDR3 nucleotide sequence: TGTGCCAGCAGCCAAGATGGTAACACGGGCACCGGGGAGCTGTTTTTT.

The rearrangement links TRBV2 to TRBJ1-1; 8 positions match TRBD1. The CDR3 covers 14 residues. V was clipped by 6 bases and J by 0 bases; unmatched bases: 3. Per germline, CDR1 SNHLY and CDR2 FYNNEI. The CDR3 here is CASRRDRLNTEAFF. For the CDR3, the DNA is TGTGCCAGCAGGAGGGACAGGTTGAACACTGAAGCTTTCTTT.

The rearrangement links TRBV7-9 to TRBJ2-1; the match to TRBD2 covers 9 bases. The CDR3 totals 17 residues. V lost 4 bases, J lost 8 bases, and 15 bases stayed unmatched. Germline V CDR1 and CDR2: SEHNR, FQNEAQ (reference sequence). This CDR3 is CASSSNMGLALNYEQFF. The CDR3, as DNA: TGTGCCAGCAGCTCGAACATGGGACTAGCTTTAAATTATGAGCAGTTCTTC.

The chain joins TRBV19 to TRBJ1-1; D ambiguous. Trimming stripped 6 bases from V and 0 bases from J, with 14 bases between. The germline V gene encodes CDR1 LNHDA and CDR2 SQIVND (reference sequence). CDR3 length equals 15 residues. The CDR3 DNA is TGTGCCAGTAGGGCGGGCTACGGATTGAACACTGAAGCTTTCTTT. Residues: CASRAGYGLNTEAFF.

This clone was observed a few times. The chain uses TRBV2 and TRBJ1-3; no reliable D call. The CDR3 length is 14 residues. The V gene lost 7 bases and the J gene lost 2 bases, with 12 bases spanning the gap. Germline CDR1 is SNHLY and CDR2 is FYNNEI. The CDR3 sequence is CASTLIQAGNTIYF. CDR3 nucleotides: TGTGCCAGCACCCTTATTCAGGCTGGAAACACCATATATTTT.

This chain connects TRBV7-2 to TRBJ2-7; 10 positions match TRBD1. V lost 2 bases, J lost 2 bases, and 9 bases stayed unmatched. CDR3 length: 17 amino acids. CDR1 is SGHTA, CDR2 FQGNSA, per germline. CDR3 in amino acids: CASSLSIGTGEAYEQYF. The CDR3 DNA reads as TGTGCCAGCAGCTTAAGTATCGGGACAGGGGAAGCCTACGAGCAGTACTTC.

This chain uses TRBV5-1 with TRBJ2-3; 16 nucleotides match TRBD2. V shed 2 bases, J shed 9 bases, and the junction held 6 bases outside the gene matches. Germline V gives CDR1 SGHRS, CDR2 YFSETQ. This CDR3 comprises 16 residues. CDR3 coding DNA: TGCGCCAGCAGCTTTGGGACTAGCGGGGGGGCCGGCACGCAGTATTTT. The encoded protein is CASSFGTSGGAGTQYF.

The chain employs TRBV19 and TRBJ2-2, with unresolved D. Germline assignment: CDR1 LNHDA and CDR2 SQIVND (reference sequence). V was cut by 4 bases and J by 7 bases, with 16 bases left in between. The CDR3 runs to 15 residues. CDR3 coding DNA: TGTGCCAGTAGTACCGAACGGGTCTCCTACGGGGAGCTGTTTTTT. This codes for CASSTERVSYGELFF.

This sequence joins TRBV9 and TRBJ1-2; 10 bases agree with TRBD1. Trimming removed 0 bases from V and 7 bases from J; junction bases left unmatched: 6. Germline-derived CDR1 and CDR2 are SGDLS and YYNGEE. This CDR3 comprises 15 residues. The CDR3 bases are TGTGCCAGCAGCGTAGATGGACAGGGGGTGGGTGGCTACACCTTC. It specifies CASSVDGQGVGGYTF.

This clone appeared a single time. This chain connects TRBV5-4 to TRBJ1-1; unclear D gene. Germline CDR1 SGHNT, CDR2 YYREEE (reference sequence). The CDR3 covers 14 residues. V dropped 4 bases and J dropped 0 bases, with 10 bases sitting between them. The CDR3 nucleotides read TGTGCCAGCAGCAAGGACCGGATGAACACTGAAGCTTTCTTT. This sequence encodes CASSKDRMNTEAFF. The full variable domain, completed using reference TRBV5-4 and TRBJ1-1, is ETGVTQSPTHLIKTRGQQVTLRCSSQSGHNTVSWYQQALGQGPQFIFQYYREEENGRGNFPPRFSGLQFPNYSSELNVNALELDDSALYLCASSKDRMNTEAFFGQGTRLTVV.